This TCR beta chain was recorded in a study of blood T cell repertoires in COVID-19. V gave up 4 bases and J gave up 2 bases, with 18 bases separating them. Germline V CDR1 and CDR2: SGHNT, YYREEE (reference sequence). This CDR3 contains 16 residues. Clones were read by immunoSEQ multiplex PCR, and TCRdb kept only the in-frame ones, dropping some. The sample shows about 350,000 clones, roughly 87% of them seen only once. Source material: peripheral blood. The sequence was obtained from a woman aged 55-75 years with COVID-19, enrolled during active disease. The chain uses TRBV5-4 and TRBJ1-1, with a possible D match to TRBD1 (6 bases). CDR3 region: CASSAGGQTLNTEAFF. In DNA, the CDR3 is TGTGCCAGCAGCGCTGGCGGACAGACTTTAAACACTGAAGCTTTCTTT.